This T cell receptor (beta chain) derives from a study of blood T cell repertoires in COVID-19 (dated by TCRdb to 2020 to 2021). Broadly, across the study: Samples from collaborators originated in the United States, Italy and Spain and spanned both the acute and convalescent phases of COVID-19. The prospective study material was composed of cDNA or gDNA derived from T cells, B-cell-depleted T cells, or PBMCs. The dataset comprised deeply sampled blood TCRbeta repertoires from subjects exposed to, actively infected with, or recovered from COVID-19. The repertoires were made available in a free public database intended to serve as a resource for research on the immune response to SARS-CoV-2. Samples came from the ongoing ImmuneRACE study (first 160 participants) plus 1,254 subjects from 6 global collaborators. Nearly every sample came with metadata listing a de-identified subject ID, COVID-19 status, age in years and sex. Where available, HLA class I and class II types were taken from metadata supplied by the sample provider and were not determined by assay-based typing. The paper's findings and limits, for the study overall: Clinical and demographic metadata were provided uncurated, with the amount varying by source and participant.

TCRbeta CDR3 regions were amplified from genomic DNA by means of the immunoSEQ Assay, a bias-controlled multiplex PCR. As for how the authors treated the data: Within the assay, amplification of reference gene primers was used to estimate how many nucleated cells each sample contained. To quantify the absolute abundance of each unique TCRbeta CDR3 rearrangement, sequence reads were collapsed and filtered. For each sample, productive Simpson clonality was calculated as the square root of Simpson's diversity index over productive rearrangements. TCRdb carries this immuneACCESS record with in-frame sequences only. Its versions omit some clonotypes, under half of them owing to an unresolved V gene in the studies checked, with the rest unexplained. D and trimming come from the DNA, and the V and J calls and clone size come from that table. The sample table holds just under 350,000 clones, of which about nine tenths were seen once. The ten largest clones take up about 6% of the sample.

To note about this clone: There is no known antigen for this receptor. No quality values exist for individual bases; no much larger clone is one base distant.

In Seattle, one collaborating source enrolled patients while the infection was active and tracked those patients longitudinally over the course of disease. The collaborating institutions used their own protocols to collect whole blood in K2EDTA tubes. For TCRbeta analysis, collaborators shipped samples as frozen whole blood, isolated PBMCs, or DNA extracted from either of those sample types. Compared with germline, V lacks 5 bases and J lacks 5 bases; bases without a gene match: 12. The CDR3 runs 18 residues from the cysteine to the phenylalanine. Only CDR3 DNA remains: 54 bases, in frame from the first base. Based on the germline V gene (reference sequence), the CDR1 and CDR2 sequences are MNHEY and SMNVEV.

This receptor was identified in a woman aged 45-65 years with COVID-19, enrolled during active disease. This sequence uses TRBV27 and TRBJ2-5; 15 nucleotides in the junction match TRBD2. The material sequenced was peripheral blood. The bases read TGTGCCAGCAGTAGAGGATGGACTAGCGGGAGGGCCGGGGAGACCCAGTACTTC. It translates to CASSRGWTSGRAGETQYF.